The subject of this entry is one TCR beta chain. The entry originates in a study of CD8 T cells in Susac syndrome. The RNA, about 0.45 to 1 ug, was put through reverse transcription using random hexamers. Using its own MiXCR run on the immunoSEQ multiplex PCR reads, TCRdb lists one record per CDR3 protein. The sample contains around 77,000 distinct CDR3 sequences, just over 95% of which appear only once. V lost 4 bases and J lost 3, with 13 bases in between. CDR1 DFQATT and CDR2 SNEGSKA come from the germline V gene (reference sequence). CDR3 length: 13 residues. The sample was CD4+ T cells from PBMCs. The receptor was isolated from a human donor with multiple sclerosis. The chain is built from TRBV20-1 and TRBJ2-7; D gene uncertain. CDR3 bases: TGCAGTGCTATGTCAGGAAGGAACTACGAGCAGTACTTC. Translating gives CSAMSGRNYEQYF.